Listed here are 30 T cell receptor beta chains from one sample, sequenced in a study of blood T cell repertoires in COVID-19. The data were produced by immunoSEQ multiplex PCR, yet TCRdb's version contains in-frame clones alone and is incomplete. The table shows 150,000 to 200,000 clones, with more than 85% occurring only once. Sequenced: peripheral blood. These receptor sequences come from an elderly woman with COVID-19, enrolled during active disease.

This clone appeared a single time. This chain links TRBV25-1 with TRBJ1-1; TRBD1 matches at 10 bases. With 1 base clipped from V and 5 bases from J, the junction kept 1 base outside the gene matches. Germline V gene lookup returns CDR1 MGHDK and CDR2 SYGVNS. The CDR3 is 14 residues long. The CDR3 sequence: CASSEWGQGTEAFF. As DNA, the CDR3 is TGTGCCAGCAGTGAATGGGGACAGGGGACTGAAGCTTTCTTT.

This chain links TRBV15 with TRBJ1-2; 7 nucleotides match TRBD1. Germline V gene sequence: CDR1 LNHNV, CDR2 YYDKDF (reference sequence). V dropped 5 bases and J dropped 1; count of bases not matched to a gene: 4. CDR3 length: 14 amino acids. CDR3 coding DNA: TGTGCCACCAGCGCCGGGACAGTTAACTATGGCTACACCTTC. The encoded protein is CATSAGTVNYGYTF.

The V call is TRBV3-1 (or the pseudogene TRBV3-2), the J call TRBJ1-2; D unclear. In germline, CDR1 is LGHDT, CDR2 YNNKEL (reference sequence). Trimming stripped 0 bases from V and 4 bases from J, with 9 bases between. This CDR3 spans 14 amino acids. The CDR3 protein is CASSQERVLYGYTF. CDR3 DNA sequence: TGTGCCAGCAGCCAAGAGAGGGTTCTCTATGGCTACACCTTC.

This clone is a singleton in its sample. The chain is built from TRBV7-8 and TRBJ1-1, with a tentative D call TRBD1 (6 bases). Germline CDR1 and CDR2: SGHVS and FQNEAQ. The CDR3 contains 11 residues. The V end was cut by 5 bases, the J end by 11 bases, with 12 bases between. The CDR3 protein is CASSNRVDAFF. The CDR3 DNA is TGTGCCAGCAGCAACAGGGTGGACGCTTTCTTT.

This clone was counted a single time. The gene calls are TRBV9 and TRBJ1-1; maybe TRBD1 (5 bases). The CDR3 has 14 residues. Germline V gene lookup returns CDR1 SGDLS and CDR2 YYNGEE. V shed 0 bases and J shed 1 base, with 7 bases lying between them. CDR3 sequence (DNA): TGTGCCAGCAGCGTAGACGGACAGAACACTGAAGCTTTCTTT. Residues: CASSVDGQNTEAFF.

CDR3 protein: CASSLEGGPYNEQFF. For the CDR3, the DNA is TGTGCCAGCAGCTTAGAGGGGGGGCCTTACAATGAGCAGTTCTTC. The chain uses TRBV11-2 and TRBJ2-1; possibly TRBD2 for D (7 bases). This CDR3 has 15 residues. V lost 0 bases and J 4 bases, leaving 10 bases between the germline ends. Germline CDR1 and CDR2: SGHAT and FQNNGV.

This chain joins TRBV28 and TRBJ1-2, with D perhaps matching TRBD1 (6 bases). V lost 7 bases and J lost 7, with 19 bases in between. The CDR3 has 14 residues. The germline V gene has CDR1 MDHEN and CDR2 SYDVKM. The CDR3 region has the DNA TGTGCCAGCACCCTTCAGGGGCCCCTCGGTGGCTACACCTTC. It encodes CASTLQGPLGGYTF.

The V call is TRBV11-2, the J call TRBJ2-5; a possible D gene is TRBD2 (5 bases). Germline V gives CDR1 SGHAT, CDR2 FQNNGV. V shed 1 base and J shed 5 bases, with 8 bases lying between them. The CDR3 extends over 13 amino acids. CDR3 region: CASSLGTSETQYF. The DNA for the CDR3 is TGTGCCAGCAGCTTAGGGACTTCTGAGACCCAGTACTTC.

Here the CDR3 DNA reads TGTGCCAGCAGCTTAGGGACAGGGACCACAGATACGCAGTATTTT. Translation: CASSLGTGTTDTQYF. The J gene is TRBJ2-3, the V gene TRBV7-8, with TRBD1 matching 8 bases. V gave up 1 base and J gave up 2 bases; unmatched junction bases: 2. CDR3 length: 15 residues. Per the germline V gene, CDR1 is SGHVS and CDR2 is FQNEAQ.

This clone was observed a single time. The chain couples TRBV5-4 to TRBJ2-7, with 10 bases that match TRBD2. This CDR3 comprises 15 residues. J lost 3 bases, V lost 7 bases, and 10 bases had no gene match. Germline lookup yields CDR1 SGHNT and CDR2 YYREEE (reference sequence). The CDR3 spells CASASRTSGSYEQYF. Here the CDR3 DNA reads TGTGCCAGCGCTTCGCGGACTAGCGGCAGCTACGAGCAGTACTTC.

The chain employs TRBV19 and TRBJ1-5; D call uncertain. CDR3 length: 12 amino acids. Trimming removed 11 bases from V and 3 bases from J, with 11 bases in between. Germline V CDR1 and CDR2: LNHDA, SQIVND (reference sequence). The CDR3, as DNA: TGTGCCTGCGGGAGCTACAATCAGCCCCAGCATTTT. This encodes CACGSYNQPQHF.

The chain carries TRBV3-1 (or the pseudogene TRBV3-2) and TRBJ1-2; 8 bases align to TRBD1. The CDR3 totals 15 residues. Germline CDR1 is LGHDT and CDR2 is YNNKEL (reference sequence). Trimming took 4 bases from V and 7 from J; bases not matched to a gene: 11. CDR3 residues: CASSPKGQALRGYTF. The CDR3 DNA reads as TGTGCCAGCAGCCCAAAGGGACAGGCGTTACGTGGCTACACCTTC.

The chain carries TRBV6-2 or TRBV6-3 and TRBJ1-1; TRBD1 is a possible D gene (5 bases). The germline CDR1 and CDR2 sequences are MNHEY and SVGEGT. This CDR3 comprises 13 residues. Trimming removed 2 bases at V and 6 bases at J, with 10 bases between. CDR3 loop: CASSYLWGAEAFF. The CDR3 region has the DNA TGTGCCAGCAGTTACCTTTGGGGCGCTGAAGCTTTCTTT.

The CDR3 loop reads CASRVLLGMSTEAFF. As DNA, the CDR3 is TGTGCCAGCAGAGTCCTACTCGGGATGAGCACTGAAGCTTTCTTT. V usage is TRBV6-5 and J usage is TRBJ1-1; D is undetermined. CDR1 MNHEY and CDR2 SVGAGI come from the germline V gene. The CDR3 totals 15 residues. V shed 6 bases and J shed 4 bases, with 18 bases lying between them.

The CDR3 here is CASSLAGANTGELFF. CDR3 DNA sequence: TGTGCCAGTAGCCTAGCGGGAGCAAACACCGGGGAGCTGTTTTTT. The rearrangement uses TRBV19 and TRBJ2-2, with TRBD2 matching over 10 bases. With V trimmed by 6 bases and J by 2 bases, 3 bases remained unmatched. Germline CDR1 reads LNHDA; CDR2 reads SQIVND (reference sequence). The CDR3 has 15 amino acids.

The chain recombines TRBV7-2 with TRBJ2-3, with 8 bases matching TRBD2. The CDR3 runs 15 residues. CDR1 SGHTA and CDR2 FQGNSA come from the germline V gene. Germline trimming cut 3 bases from V and 5 bases from J; bases unmatched to any gene: 7. CDR3 residues: CASSFRAGVLDTQYF. The CDR3 DNA is TGTGCCAGCAGCTTCCGAGCGGGAGTACTAGATACGCAGTATTTT.

The genes are TRBV7-2 and TRBJ1-4; 7 bases agree with TRBD1. V lost 1 base to trimming and J lost 10 bases; unmatched junction nucleotides: 6. Germline values: CDR1 SGHTA, CDR2 FQGNSA. This CDR3 has 14 residues. CDR3 loop: CASSLEGAPAKLFF. DNA for the CDR3: TGTGCCAGCAGCTTAGAGGGGGCGCCTGCAAAACTGTTTTTT. Full variable domain (missing parts from reference TRBV7-2 and TRBJ1-4): GAGVSQSPSNKVTEKGKDVELRCDPISGHTALYWYRQSLGQGLEFLIYFQGNSAPDKSGLPSDRFSAERTGGSVSTLTIQRTQQEDSAVYLCASSLEGAPAKLFFGSGTQLSVL.

This clone was counted once. J is TRBJ2-3 and V is TRBV19, with D unclear. This CDR3 has 12 amino acids. Germline V gene data show CDR1 as LNHDA and CDR2 as SQIVND (reference sequence). Trimming shortened V by 3 bases and J by 7 bases, and 8 bases separated the two germline ends. The CDR3, as DNA: TGTGCCAGTAGTATGAGGTACAATACGCAGTATTTT. It translates to CASSMRYNTQYF.

The chain is built from TRBV11-2 and TRBJ1-4; a possible D gene is TRBD1 (6 bases). The CDR3 is 15 residues long. Germline assignment: CDR1 SGHAT and CDR2 FQNNGV. Trimming stripped 1 base from V and 3 bases from J, with 9 bases between. CDR3 residues: CASSLGGGPNEKLFF. CDR3 DNA: TGTGCCAGCAGCTTAGGGGGGGGCCCTAATGAAAAACTGTTTTTT.

V gene TRBV6-5 combines with J gene TRBJ1-2, with TRBD1 matching 7 bases. There are 14 residues in the CDR3. Per germline, CDR1 MNHEY and CDR2 SVGAGI. V lost 5 bases to trimming and J lost 5 bases; unmatched junction nucleotides: 8. The CDR3 protein is CASSTSTGPYGYTF. CDR3 in DNA: TGTGCCAGCAGTACCTCGACAGGGCCTTATGGCTACACCTTC.

The chain joins TRBV4-1 to TRBJ2-1, with 7 bases fitting TRBD2. The CDR3 spans 17 residues. V gave up 1 base and J gave up 6 bases; unmatched junction bases: 12. Germline V gene sequence: CDR1 MGHRA, CDR2 YSYEKL. The CDR3 loop is CASSQGLLAREANEQFF. DNA of the CDR3: TGCGCCAGCAGCCAAGGACTACTAGCGAGAGAGGCCAATGAGCAGTTCTTC.

The chain recombines TRBV4-1 with TRBJ1-1; no firm D call. The CDR3 covers 13 residues. V lost 4 bases, J lost 1 base, and 7 bases lay in between. In germline, CDR1 is MGHRA, CDR2 YSYEKL. The CDR3 here is CASSLQQNTEAFF. The CDR3 DNA reads TGCGCCAGCAGCCTACAGCAGAACACTGAAGCTTTCTTT.

Ten or more counts support this clone. The chain is built from TRBV4-2 and TRBJ2-7; 12 nucleotides line up with TRBD2. Germline V gives CDR1 LGHNA, CDR2 YNFKEQ. The V gene end was trimmed by 0 bases and the J gene end by 4 bases; junction bases not matched to a gene: 4. The length of the CDR3 is 16 residues. CDR3 DNA sequence: TGTGCCAGCAGCCAAGATGGGACTAGCGGGTTTTACGAGCAGTACTTC. This sequence encodes CASSQDGTSGFYEQYF.

This chain joins TRBV4-2 and TRBJ2-7; TRBD1 matches at 7 bases. After removal of 0 bases from V and 4 bases from J, the junction contained 6 bases not matched to a gene. This CDR3 spans 15 amino acids. CDR1 and CDR2 (germline): LGHNA, YNFKEQ. Written as DNA, the CDR3 is TGTGCCAGCAGCCAAGACGGCGACAGGGATTACGAGCAGTACTTC. Encoded protein: CASSQDGDRDYEQYF.

The CDR3 loop reads CASSHLRGGPNTGELFF. The CDR3 nucleotides are TGCGCCAGCAGTCATCTTCGGGGGGGTCCGAACACCGGGGAGCTGTTTTTT. The V gene is TRBV23-1, the J gene TRBJ2-2, with 8 bases lining up with TRBD2. Being an ORF, TRBV23-1 has a function that is uncertain. Losses at the gene ends were 3 bases for V and 0 bases for J; bases not matched to a gene: 6. The CDR3 has 17 residues.

V gene TRBV6-5 combines with J gene TRBJ1-3, with D unclear. Germline CDR1 reads MNHEY; CDR2 reads SVGAGI. The V gene lost 7 bases and the J gene lost 0 bases, with 4 bases spanning the gap. The CDR3 is 12 amino acids. The CDR3 reads CASTSSGNTIYF. As DNA, the CDR3 is TGTGCCAGCACGAGCTCTGGAAACACCATATATTTT.

CDR3 DNA sequence: TGTGCCAGCAGCCAAGATCTTGGCGGAAGCACCGGGGAGCTGTTTTTT. Protein: CASSQDLGGSTGELFF. The chain is built from TRBV4-2 and TRBJ2-2; no firm D call. This CDR3 comprises 16 residues. V was clipped by 0 bases and J by 4 bases, with 12 bases between them. Germline CDR1 is LGHNA and CDR2 is YNFKEQ.

The chain has TRBV2 and TRBJ2-2, with D possibly TRBD2 on 6 matching bases. Between the trimmed V and J ends, which lost 4 bases and 1 base, there was a span of 10 bases. Germline V gene data show CDR1 as SNHLY and CDR2 as FYNNEI. The CDR3 loop spans 15 amino acids. DNA of the CDR3: TGTGCCAGCAGTGCAACCGGGGGGAACACCGGGGAGCTGTTTTTT. Amino acid sequence: CASSATGGNTGELFF.

The V and J genes are TRBV28 and TRBJ2-1; 7 bases align to TRBD2. Trimming cost V 4 bases and J 7 bases; bases outside gene matches: 19. The CDR3 length is 18 residues. Germline V gene sequence: CDR1 MDHEN, CDR2 SYDVKM. The CDR3 here is CASSSVTSLAEDGNEQFF. The CDR3 DNA reads TGTGCCAGCAGTTCCGTTACTTCGCTAGCGGAGGATGGGAATGAGCAGTTCTTC. Full variable domain (remainder filled in from reference TRBV28 and TRBJ2-1): DVKVTQSSRYLVKRTGEKVFLECVQDMDHENMFWYRQDPGLGLRLIYFSYDVKMKEKGDIPEGYSVSREKKERFSLILESASTNQTSMYLCASSSVTSLAEDGNEQFFGPGTRLTVL.

This rearrangement joins TRBV7-2 to TRBJ2-2; tentative D call: TRBD1 (6 bases). The CDR3 runs to 14 residues. V was trimmed by 1 base and J by 4 bases, leaving 7 bases between them. CDR1 is SGHTA, CDR2 FQGNSA, per germline. The CDR3 DNA is TGTGCCAGCAGCTTAGTACAGGGCACCGGGGAGCTGTTTTTT. The encoded protein is CASSLVQGTGELFF.